This T cell receptor (beta chain) was identified during a study of blood T cell repertoires in COVID-19. Study-level background: Donors in the United States, Italy and Spain gave samples during acute or convalescent COVID-19. The cDNA or gDNA used as material had been derived from T cells, B-cell-depleted T cells, or PBMCs.

This CDR3 has 14 amino acids. V trimming: 4 bases; J trimming: 6 bases; junction bases outside the gene matches: 8. Germline CDR1 and CDR2: SGHDT and YYEEEE. In the original analysis: The authors estimated nucleated cell counts from reference gene primer amplification. Profiling relied on immunoSEQ multiplex PCR, and the TCRdb table lists in-frame clones only, not all of them. V and J calls and clone size are those listed in that table; D and trimming were worked out from the DNA. The sample lists about 240,000 clones; about 86% were seen once. The sequence derives from a woman older than 75 with acute or convalescent COVID-19. The sample taken for sequencing was peripheral blood. This chain connects TRBV5-6 to TRBJ2-7, with 9 bases identical to TRBD1. The CDR3 region is CASSPGQGLVEQYF. CDR3 nucleotides: TGTGCCAGCAGCCCGGGACAGGGTTTGGTCGAGCAGTACTTC.